The next 13 T cell receptor beta chains were all read from a single sample in a study of blood T cell repertoires in COVID-19. Data came from immunoSEQ multiplex PCR; TCRdb stores just in-frame clones and leaves some out. This sample has 400,000 to 500,000 clones, with 70% to 90% found just once. Sequencing used PBMCs or T cells enriched from blood (not recorded which). The receptor set was obtained from a woman aged 40 to 50 who had recovered from COVID-19.

This rearrangement joins TRBV28 to TRBJ2-3; D remains ambiguous. This CDR3 is built from 12 residues. Germline V gene data show CDR1 as MDHEN and CDR2 as SYDVKM. Trimming stripped 6 bases from V and 11 bases from J, with 15 bases between. The CDR3 region has the DNA TGTGCCAGCAGCTTTCAACTTGGTAAGCAGTATTTT. Protein sequence: CASSFQLGKQYF.

The gene calls are TRBV5-6 and TRBJ2-5, with D possibly being TRBD1 (5 bases). The V gene's germline CDR1 is SGHDT and CDR2 YYEEEE. V lost 9 bases to trimming and J lost 10 bases, with 7 bases between them. The CDR3 runs to 8 residues. The CDR3 here is CATQGQYF. The CDR3, as DNA: TGTGCCACTCAGGGCCAGTACTTC.

This chain links TRBV10-3 with TRBJ2-3; the match to TRBD1 covers 9 bases. Germline CDR1 is ENHRY and CDR2 is SYGVKD. V gave up 3 bases and J gave up 8 bases; unmatched junction bases: 9. The CDR3 runs 15 residues. CDR3 sequence (DNA): TGTGCCATCAGTGAAGGACAGGGGACCAGAGGTACGCAGTATTTT. The encoded protein is CAISEGQGTRGTQYF.

The rearrangement links TRBV27 to TRBJ1-4; TRBD1 agrees at 9 bases. CDR1 is MNHEY and CDR2 is SMNVEV in the germline V gene (reference sequence). Trimming at V came to 5 bases and at J to 5 bases, leaving 9 bases not matched to a gene. This CDR3 region has 16 residues. The CDR3 here is CASSLKQGARNEKLFF. CDR3 sequence (DNA): TGTGCCAGCAGTCTAAAACAGGGGGCGAGGAATGAAAAACTGTTTTTT.

The chain employs TRBV9 and TRBJ1-2; the match to TRBD1 covers 10 bases. J lost 8 bases, V lost 6 bases, and 7 bases had no gene match. Per germline, CDR1 SGDLS and CDR2 YYNGEE. This CDR3 contains 13 residues. CDR3 sequence reads: CASTPGTGVGYTF. The CDR3 nucleotides are TGTGCCAGCACGCCCGGGACAGGGGTGGGCTACACCTTC.

The chain employs TRBV29-1 and TRBJ2-4, with D perhaps TRBD1 (5 bases). V shed 0 bases and J shed 3 bases, with 12 bases lying between them. The V gene's germline CDR1 is SQVTM and CDR2 ANQGSEA. The CDR3 consists of 15 residues. The CDR3, as DNA: TGCAGCGTTGAAGAAATGGGGCGAGGCAAAAACATTCAGTACTTC. Translation: CSVEEMGRGKNIQYF. The whole variable domain, remainder taken from reference TRBV29-1 and TRBJ2-4, is SAVISQKPSRDICQRGTSLTIQCQVDSQVTMMFWYRQQPGQSLTLIATANQGSEATYESGFVIDKFPISRPNLTFSTLTVSNMSPEDSSIYLCSVEEMGRGKNIQYFGAGTRLSVL.

This clone has just one count. The genes are TRBV18 and TRBJ1-3; 7 bases are shared with TRBD1. Germline values: CDR1 KGHSH, CDR2 LQKENI. V gave up 0 bases and J gave up 0 bases; unmatched junction bases: 14. The CDR3 length is 20 residues. CDR3 sequence (DNA): TGTGCCAGCTCACCACCTAACCCTCTCCTGACAGGGAGCTCTGGAAACACCATATATTTT. Translated, it gives CASSPPNPLLTGSSGNTIYF.

The chain employs TRBV11-3 and TRBJ2-7; a weak D match, TRBD1 (6 bases). The V gene lost 5 bases and the J gene lost 2 bases, with 13 bases spanning the gap. CDR1 is SGHNT, CDR2 YENEEA, per germline. The CDR3 totals 14 residues. CDR3: CASSLTGLTYEQYF. The CDR3 region has the DNA TGTGCCAGCAGCCTTACAGGGTTAACCTACGAGCAGTACTTC. The variable domain in full, with the rest retrieved from reference TRBV11-3 and TRBJ2-7, is EAGVVQSPRYKIIEKKQPVAFWCNPISGHNTLYWYLQNLGQGPELLIRYENEEAVDDSQLPKDRFSAERLKGVDSTLKIQPAELGDSAVYLCASSLTGLTYEQYFGPGTRLTVT.

The V call is TRBV24-1, the J call TRBJ1-1; D ambiguous. Deletions cut 7 bases from V and 1 base from J, with 12 bases between. Germline V gives CDR1 KGHDR, CDR2 SFDVKD. The CDR3 is 14 amino acids. The CDR3 bases are TGTGCCACCAGGAAGGGAGGGCCGAACACTGAAGCTTTCTTT. This translates into CATRKGGPNTEAFF.

The V call is TRBV27, the J call TRBJ2-1; D is ambiguous. The germline gives CDR1 MNHEY, CDR2 SMNVEV (reference sequence). This CDR3 is built from 14 residues. The germline V and J ends were trimmed by 6 bases and 4 bases, with 13 bases remaining between them. The CDR3 is CASRPADTYNEQFF. CDR3 nucleotide sequence: TGTGCCAGCAGACCCGCTGACACGTACAATGAGCAGTTCTTC.

V and J are TRBV7-2 and TRBJ2-7; 7 positions agree with TRBD1. The CDR3 is 13 residues long. Germline CDR1 SGHTA, CDR2 FQGNSA. V was clipped by 6 bases and J by 6 bases; unmatched bases: 8. The CDR3 region has the DNA TGTGCCAGCAGTACCGGGACAGAAGTCGAGCAGTACTTC. It is translated as CASSTGTEVEQYF.

This chain joins TRBV4-1 and TRBJ2-1, with D unresolved. Trimming took off 6 bases at V and 1 base at J, with 7 bases between the two ends. The CDR3 covers 13 residues. The V gene's germline CDR1 is MGHRA and CDR2 YSYEKL. CDR3 sequence reads: CASSTGSYNEQFF. The CDR3 coding sequence is TGCGCCAGCAGTACCGGGTCCTACAATGAGCAGTTCTTC.

The genes are TRBV2 and TRBJ1-3; D is unresolved. There are 15 residues in the CDR3. V lost 6 bases to trimming and J lost 0 bases, with 12 bases between them. Germline V gene sequence: CDR1 SNHLY, CDR2 FYNNEI. The CDR3 DNA reads as TGTGCCAGCAGGTTACGGGGAGACTCTGGAAACACCATATATTTT. It codes for CASRLRGDSGNTIYF.